The 10 T cell receptor beta chains below were found in one sample sequenced in a study of CD8+ T cells in alopecia areata. The sequencing template was cDNA reverse transcribed from extracted RNA. Profiling relied on immunoSEQ multiplex PCR, and the TCRdb table lists in-frame clones only, not all of them. The sample has about 190,000 clones, 64% seen once. Indicated treatment: oral pan-JAK inhibitor, 5-10 mg twice daily. The sequencing here drew on CD4+ T cells sorted from blood, taken at week 4, from a patient treated with tofacitinib. Receptors originate from a human donor with alopecia areata.

The V gene is TRBV7-3, the J gene TRBJ2-5; no clear D gene. The germline gives CDR1 SGHTA, CDR2 FQGTGA. There are 13 residues in the CDR3. V was pared by 5 bases and J by 2 bases, with 9 bases between. CDR3 DNA sequence: TGTGCCAGCAGCACCGCCCCTCAAGAGACCCAGTACTTC. It translates to CASSTAPQETQYF.

This clone was found many times. V usage is TRBV7-9 and J usage is TRBJ1-1, with 7 bases that match TRBD1. Germline V lookup: CDR1 SEHNR, CDR2 FQNEAQ (reference sequence). J was trimmed by 0 bases and V by 5 bases; bases with no gene match: 9. This CDR3 spans 16 amino acids. The CDR3 DNA reads TGTGCCAGCAGCCCAGACAGGGAATGGGTGAACACTGAAGCTTTCTTT. Encoded protein: CASSPDREWVNTEAFF.

V usage is TRBV7-9 and J usage is TRBJ2-1; D may be TRBD2 (6 bases). Trimming shortened V by 5 bases and J by 7 bases, and 18 bases separated the two germline ends. CDR3 length equals 15 residues. Germline V gene data show CDR1 as SEHNR and CDR2 as FQNEAQ (reference sequence). CDR3 sequence reads: CASSPRGSGFNEQFF. For the CDR3, the DNA is TGTGCCAGCAGCCCTCGGGGTAGCGGTTTTAATGAGCAGTTCTTC.

The V call is TRBV6-5, the J call TRBJ2-2; no definite D call. The V end lost 6 bases, the J end lost 0 bases, and 11 bases lay between the germline ends. The CDR3 totals 15 residues. CDR1 and CDR2 from the germline V gene are MNHEY and SVGAGI. Here the CDR3 reads CASSRWTANTGELFF. Here the CDR3 DNA reads TGTGCCAGCAGCAGGTGGACCGCGAACACCGGGGAGCTGTTTTTT.

The rearrangement links TRBV30 to TRBJ1-3; possibly TRBD1 for D (6 bases). The germline CDR1 and CDR2 sequences are GTSNPN and SVGIG (reference sequence). Trimming pared 7 bases from V and 0 bases from J, leaving 13 bases between. The CDR3 contains 14 residues. CDR3 protein: CAFRDTRSGNTIYF. Written as DNA, the CDR3 is TGTGCCTTTCGGGACACCCGCTCTGGAAACACCATATATTTT.

The chain carries TRBV30 and TRBJ1-2; 8 positions match TRBD1. The CDR3 consists of 13 residues. Germline lookup yields CDR1 GTSNPN and CDR2 SVGIG (reference sequence). V was clipped by 8 bases and J by 4 bases; unmatched bases: 9. The CDR3 nucleotides are TGTGCCGGTCCGACAGGGGAATCCTATGGCTACACCTTC. Translated: CAGPTGESYGYTF. The whole variable domain, filled in from reference TRBV30 and TRBJ1-2, reads SQTIHQWPATLVQPVGSPLSLECTVEGTSNPNLYWYRQAAGRGLQLLFYSVGIGQISSEVPQNLSASRPQDRQFILSSKKLLLSDSGFYLCAGPTGESYGYTFGSGTRLTVV.

The chain is built from TRBV28 and TRBJ1-4; maybe TRBD1 (5 bases). The CDR3 runs to 14 residues. V shed 2 bases and J shed 7 bases, with 11 bases lying between them. Germline CDR1 MDHEN, CDR2 SYDVKM. The CDR3, as DNA: TGTGCCAGCAGTTTAAGTACAGGAAGTGAAAAACTGTTTTTT. Protein sequence: CASSLSTGSEKLFF.

The V call is TRBV7-2, the J call TRBJ2-1, with D unclear. V gave up 0 bases and J gave up 8 bases, with 8 bases separating them. The CDR3 runs to 13 residues. Germline lookup yields CDR1 SGHTA and CDR2 FQGNSA. The CDR3 DNA sequence: TGTGCCAGCAGCTTAGCTGTGGGCGATGAGCAGTTCTTC. Its protein is CASSLAVGDEQFF.

The V gene is TRBV7-6, the J gene TRBJ2-3; a possible D gene is TRBD2 (7 bases). Germline lookup yields CDR1 SGHVS and CDR2 FNYEAQ. The CDR3 runs to 11 residues. V dropped 5 bases and J dropped 9 bases, with 9 bases sitting between them. CDR3 nucleotides: TGTGCCAGCAGCAGGGGGGGGACGCAGTATTTT. Residues: CASSRGGTQYF.

This clone showed up just once. The chain joins TRBV30 to TRBJ2-5; unclear D gene. Germline-derived CDR1 and CDR2 are GTSNPN and SVGIG (reference sequence). V lost 3 bases and J 1 base, leaving 6 bases between the germline ends. This CDR3 has 12 amino acids. CDR3 DNA: TGTGCCTGGAGGTCAGTCCAAGAGACCCAGTACTTC. The encoded protein is CAWRSVQETQYF.